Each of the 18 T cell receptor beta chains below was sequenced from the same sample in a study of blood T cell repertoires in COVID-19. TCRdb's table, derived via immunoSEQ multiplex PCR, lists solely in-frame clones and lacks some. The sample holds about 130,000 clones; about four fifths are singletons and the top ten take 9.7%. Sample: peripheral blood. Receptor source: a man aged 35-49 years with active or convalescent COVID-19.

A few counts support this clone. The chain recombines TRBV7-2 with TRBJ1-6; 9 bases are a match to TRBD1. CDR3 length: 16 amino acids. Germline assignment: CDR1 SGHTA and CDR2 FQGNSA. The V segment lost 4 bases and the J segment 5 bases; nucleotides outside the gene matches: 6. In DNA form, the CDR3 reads TGTGCCAGCAGCTCAAGGACAGGGGTCAATAATTCACCCCTCCACTTT. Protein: CASSSRTGVNNSPLHF.

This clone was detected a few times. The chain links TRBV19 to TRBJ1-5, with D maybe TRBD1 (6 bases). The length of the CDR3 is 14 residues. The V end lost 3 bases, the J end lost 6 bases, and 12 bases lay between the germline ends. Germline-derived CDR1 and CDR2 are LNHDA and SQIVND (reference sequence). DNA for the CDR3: TGTGCCAGTAGTATTGGGGGGGCGAGTCAGCCCCAGCATTTT. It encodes CASSIGGASQPQHF. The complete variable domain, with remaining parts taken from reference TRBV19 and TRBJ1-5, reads DGGITQSPKYLFRKEGQNVTLSCEQNLNHDAMYWYRQDPGQGLRLIYYSQIVNDFQKGDIAEGYSVSREKKESFPLTVTSAQKNPTAFYLCASSIGGASQPQHFGDGTRLSIL.

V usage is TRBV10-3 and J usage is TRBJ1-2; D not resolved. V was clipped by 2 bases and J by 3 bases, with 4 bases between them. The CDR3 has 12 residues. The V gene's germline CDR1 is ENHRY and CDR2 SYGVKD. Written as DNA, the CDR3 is TGTGCCATCAGTGAGGGGCACTATGGCTACACCTTC. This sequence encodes CAISEGHYGYTF.

Here the CDR3 reads CASRIAGGTYQETQYF. CDR3 DNA: TGTGCCAGCAGGATAGCGGGGGGGACGTACCAAGAGACCCAGTACTTC. The rearrangement joins TRBV5-8 to TRBJ2-5; 11 nucleotides align to TRBD2. Germline CDR1 reads SGHTS; CDR2 reads YDEGEE. This CDR3 comprises 16 residues. V lost 5 bases, J lost 0 bases, and 6 bases stayed unmatched. The whole variable domain, filled in from reference TRBV5-8 and TRBJ2-5, reads EAGVTQSPTHLIKTRGQQATLRCSPISGHTSVYWYQQALGLGLQFLLWYDEGEERNRGNFPPRFSGRQFPNYSSELNVNALELEDSALYLCASRIAGGTYQETQYFGPGTRLLVL.

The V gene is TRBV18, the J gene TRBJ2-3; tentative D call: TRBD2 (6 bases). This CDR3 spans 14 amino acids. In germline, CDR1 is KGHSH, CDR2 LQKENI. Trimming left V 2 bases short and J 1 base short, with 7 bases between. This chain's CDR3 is CASSPGTRTDTQYF. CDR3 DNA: TGTGCCAGCTCACCAGGGACTCGCACAGATACGCAGTATTTT.

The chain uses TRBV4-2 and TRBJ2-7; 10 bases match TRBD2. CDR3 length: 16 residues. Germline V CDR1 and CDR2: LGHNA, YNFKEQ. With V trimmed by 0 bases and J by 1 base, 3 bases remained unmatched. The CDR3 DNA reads TGTGCCAGCAGCCAAGATGCTAGCGGGGGATCCTACGAGCAGTACTTC. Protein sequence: CASSQDASGGSYEQYF.

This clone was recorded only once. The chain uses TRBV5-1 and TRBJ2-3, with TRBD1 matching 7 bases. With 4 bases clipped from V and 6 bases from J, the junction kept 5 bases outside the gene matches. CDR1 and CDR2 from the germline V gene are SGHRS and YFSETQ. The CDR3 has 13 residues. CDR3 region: CASSPSTGDTQYF. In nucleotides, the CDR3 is TGCGCCAGCAGCCCATCGACAGGGGATACGCAGTATTTT.

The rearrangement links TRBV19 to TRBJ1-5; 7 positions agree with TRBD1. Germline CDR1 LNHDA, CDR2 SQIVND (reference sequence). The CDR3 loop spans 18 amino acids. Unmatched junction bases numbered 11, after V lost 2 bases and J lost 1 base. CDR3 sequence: CASSIFHSRQGSNQPQHF. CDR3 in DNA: TGTGCCAGTAGTATATTCCACTCCAGACAGGGAAGCAATCAGCCCCAGCATTTT.

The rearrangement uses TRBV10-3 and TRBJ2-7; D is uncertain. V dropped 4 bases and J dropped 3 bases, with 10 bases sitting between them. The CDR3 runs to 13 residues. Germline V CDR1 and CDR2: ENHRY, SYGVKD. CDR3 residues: CAISAGPDYEQYF. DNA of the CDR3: TGTGCCATCAGTGCTGGTCCAGACTACGAGCAGTACTTC.

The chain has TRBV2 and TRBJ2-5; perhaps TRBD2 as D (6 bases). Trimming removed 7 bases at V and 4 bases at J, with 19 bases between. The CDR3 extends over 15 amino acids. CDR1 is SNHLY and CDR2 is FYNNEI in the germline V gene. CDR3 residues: CASTQTLSGGETQYF. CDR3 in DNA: TGTGCCAGCACTCAGACCCTTAGCGGCGGAGAGACCCAGTACTTC.

The CDR3, as DNA: TGCGCCAGCAGCTTGGTCGGGACAGGGCCCTATGGCTACACCTTC. Translated: CASSLVGTGPYGYTF. The V gene is TRBV5-1, the J gene TRBJ1-2; 9 positions agree with TRBD1. This CDR3 spans 15 amino acids. V gave up 0 bases and J gave up 4 bases; unmatched junction bases: 4. Germline assignment: CDR1 SGHRS and CDR2 YFSETQ.

The CDR3 sequence is CASSLRGLNSYEQYF. CDR3 nucleotide sequence: TGTGCCAGCAGTTTAAGGGGGCTAAATTCCTACGAGCAGTACTTC. The V and J genes are TRBV5-6 and TRBJ2-7; 7 bases map to TRBD1. The CDR3 runs to 15 residues. The V gene end was trimmed by 5 bases and the J gene end by 1 base; junction bases not matched to a gene: 9. CDR1 is SGHDT, CDR2 YYEEEE, per germline.

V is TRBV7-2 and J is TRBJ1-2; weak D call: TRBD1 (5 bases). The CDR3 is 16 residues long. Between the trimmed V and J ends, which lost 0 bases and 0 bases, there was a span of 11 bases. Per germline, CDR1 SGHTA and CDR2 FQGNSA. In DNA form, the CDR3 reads TGTGCCAGCAGCTTAGCAGGGACTGGGCCTAACTATGGCTACACCTTC. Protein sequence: CASSLAGTGPNYGYTF.

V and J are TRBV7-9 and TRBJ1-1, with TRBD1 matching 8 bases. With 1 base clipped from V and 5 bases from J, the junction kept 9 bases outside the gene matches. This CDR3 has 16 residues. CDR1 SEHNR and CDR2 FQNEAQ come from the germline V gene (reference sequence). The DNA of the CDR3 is TGTGCCAGCAGCTTAGGCCAGGGGGCAGGAGGGACTGAAGCTTTCTTT. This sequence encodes CASSLGQGAGGTEAFF. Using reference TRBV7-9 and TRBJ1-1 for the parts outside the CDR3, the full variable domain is DTGVSQNPRHKITKRGQNVTFRCDPISEHNRLYWYRQTLGQGPEFLTYFQNEAQLEKSRLLSDRFSAERPKGSFSTLEIQRTEQGDSAMYLCASSLGQGAGGTEAFFGQGTRLTVV.

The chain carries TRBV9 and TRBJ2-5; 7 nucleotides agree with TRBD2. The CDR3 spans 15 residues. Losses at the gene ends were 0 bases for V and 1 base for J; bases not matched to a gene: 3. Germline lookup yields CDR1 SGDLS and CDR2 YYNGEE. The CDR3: CASSVEWGGQETQYF. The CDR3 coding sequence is TGTGCCAGCAGCGTAGAGTGGGGGGGCCAAGAGACCCAGTACTTC.

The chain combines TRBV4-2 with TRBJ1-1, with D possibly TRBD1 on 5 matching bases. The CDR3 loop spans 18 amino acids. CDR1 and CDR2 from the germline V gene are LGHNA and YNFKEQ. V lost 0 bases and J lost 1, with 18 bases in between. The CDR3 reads CASSQDPPGVGTNTEAFF. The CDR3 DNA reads TGTGCCAGCAGCCAAGACCCCCCGGGGGTTGGGACGAACACTGAAGCTTTCTTT.

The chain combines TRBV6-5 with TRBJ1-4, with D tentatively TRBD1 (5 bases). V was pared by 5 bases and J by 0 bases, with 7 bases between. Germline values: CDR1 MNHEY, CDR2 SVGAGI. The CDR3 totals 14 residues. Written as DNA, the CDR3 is TGTGCCAGCAGTCGGGGGGCAACTAATGAAAAACTGTTTTTT. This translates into CASSRGATNEKLFF.

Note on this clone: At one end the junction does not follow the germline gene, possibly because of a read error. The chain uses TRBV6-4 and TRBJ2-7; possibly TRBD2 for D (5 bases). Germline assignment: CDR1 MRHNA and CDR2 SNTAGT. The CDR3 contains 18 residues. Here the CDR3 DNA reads TGTGCCAGCCGTGACTACGCAAACTCCCGGCCCACTAACTTGGAGCAGTACTTC. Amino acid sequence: CASRDYANSRPTNLEQYF.